This T cell receptor (beta chain) was identified in a study of cytomegalovirus exposure and HLA in healthy donors. Deletions cut 4 bases from V and 0 bases from J, with 14 bases between. The length of the CDR3 is 16 residues. Per the germline V gene, CDR1 is SGHDT and CDR2 is YYEEEE. Only a few counts were recorded for this clone. PCR employed 60 Vbeta and 13 Jbeta primers. Using immunoSEQ multiplex PCR, the repertoire was profiled, and TCRdb retains in-frame clones only, with some absent. This sample has 85,000 to 120,000 clones, with approximately 70% found just once. The source of this sequence is a boy younger than 18 in good health and CMV-seronegative. The specimen was PBMCs. The chain joins TRBV5-6 to TRBJ2-1; D unresolved. CDR3 sequence: CASSPNLLSSYNEQFF. The CDR3 DNA reads as TGTGCCAGCAGCCCCAACCTCCTGAGCTCCTACAATGAGCAGTTCTTC. The whole variable domain, filled in from reference TRBV5-6 and TRBJ2-1, reads DAGVTQSPTHLIKTRGQQVTLRCSPKSGHDTVSWYQQALGQGPQFIFQYYEEEERQRGNFPDRFSGHQFPNYSSELNVNALLLGDSALYLCASSPNLLSSYNEQFFGPGTRLTVL.